Given below is one TCR beta chain in context. No antigen is known for it. The sample is drawn from a study of cytomegalovirus exposure and HLA in healthy donors. Study outcomes and limitations: Rarity characterized most TCR sequences, yet some public TCRs appeared in many donors.

Clones were sequenced by immunoSEQ multiplex PCR, and TCRdb holds only the in-frame ones, with some missing. The repertoire holds more than 90,000 clones, with approximately 90% as singletons. The ends lost 4 bases at V and 5 bases at J; junction bases unmatched: 5. Germline-derived CDR1 and CDR2 are MNHNS and SASEGT. This CDR3 has 14 amino acids. The TCR comes from a young man in good health and CMV-seropositive. The sequenced material came from PBMCs. The genes are TRBV6-1 and TRBJ1-2, with 9 positions matching TRBD1. DNA for the CDR3: TGTGCCAGCAGTGGTGGACAGGGGCGATATGGCTACACCTTC. It encodes CASSGGQGRYGYTF.